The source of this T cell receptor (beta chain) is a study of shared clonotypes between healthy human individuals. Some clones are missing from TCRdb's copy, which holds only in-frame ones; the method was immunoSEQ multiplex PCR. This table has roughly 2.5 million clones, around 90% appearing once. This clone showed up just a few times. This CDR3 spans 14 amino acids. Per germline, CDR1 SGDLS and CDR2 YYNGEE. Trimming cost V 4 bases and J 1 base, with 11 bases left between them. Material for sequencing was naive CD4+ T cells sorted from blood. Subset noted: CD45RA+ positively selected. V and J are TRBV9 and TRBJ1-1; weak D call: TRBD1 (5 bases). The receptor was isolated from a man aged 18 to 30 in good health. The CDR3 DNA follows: TGTGCCAGCAGCACGGGACTGAGGAACACTGAAGCTTTCTTT. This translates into CASSTGLRNTEAFF. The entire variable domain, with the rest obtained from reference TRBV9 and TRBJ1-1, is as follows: DSGVTQTPKHLITATGQRVTLRCSPRSGDLSVYWYQQSLDQGLQFLIQYYNGEERAKGNILERFSAQQFPDLHSELNLSSLELGDSALYFCASSTGLRNTEAFFGQGTRLTVV.